This T cell receptor beta chain was found in a study of T-cell memory formation after mild COVID-19. TCRdb re-called the 5' RACE reads with MiXCR, one entry per CDR3 protein. The sample contains under 600,000 distinct CDR3 sequences, about 20% of which appear only once. Details on this clonotype: The target antigen is unknown.

V lost 5 bases and J lost 2; bases outside the gene matches: 11. Germline V gene data show CDR1 as DFQATT and CDR2 as SNEGSKA (reference sequence). This CDR3 comprises 16 residues. Study-wide results and caveats: CD4/CD8 balance held among clones contracting day 15 to 85, and later expanders leaned CD4+. Cross-reactive memory apparently joined, as some responding clones appeared in pre-infection memory.

The receptor comes from an adult woman who had mild COVID-19 (a few samples of this study predate the infection). Cell type and time point are not known. The chain employs TRBV20-1 and TRBJ2-2; 7 bases match TRBD2. Source material: PBMCs or a T cell subset sorted from them (not recorded which). The CDR3 is CSAGESSGGNTGELFF. In nucleotides, the CDR3 is TGCAGTGCTGGGGAGTCTTCGGGGGGAAACACCGGGGAGCTGTTTTTT.